The 5 T cell receptor beta chains presented below share a single source sample, sequenced in a study of shared clonotypes between healthy human individuals. Profiling relied on immunoSEQ multiplex PCR, and the TCRdb table lists in-frame clones only, not all of them. The sample contains fewer than 1.4 million clones, 75% to 80% of which appear only once. The specimen sequenced was memory CD4+ T cells from PBMCs. Subset here: CD45RA-negative fraction. These receptors all come from a man younger than 30 in good health. Some clones in this sample may be carry-over from other donors' samples.

Turning to this clone: A much bigger clone sits one base away, suggesting this may be a read error. Different DNA sequences within this sample yield the same CDR3. The genes are TRBV2 and TRBJ2-5; 9 bases fit TRBD1. The CDR3 length is 12 residues. After removal of 6 bases from V and 4 bases from J, the junction contained 0 bases not matched to a gene. CDR1 and CDR2 (germline): SNHLY, FYNNEI. CDR3 DNA sequence: TGTGCCAGCAGGGACAGGGGAGAGACCCAGTACTTC. It yields the protein CASRDRGETQYF.

The V gene is TRBV28, the J gene TRBJ1-1, with D maybe TRBD1 (6 bases). Trimming removed 3 bases at V and 11 bases at J, with 19 bases between. The CDR3 spans 14 residues. Germline CDR1 is MDHEN and CDR2 is SYDVKM. The CDR3 spells CASSFLGAQARAFF. In nucleotides, the CDR3 is TGTGCCAGCAGTTTTTTGGGGGCGCAGGCTCGGGCTTTCTTT.

V usage is TRBV5-1 and J usage is TRBJ2-3; 9 bases line up with TRBD1. V shed 5 bases, J shed 5 bases, and the junction held 9 bases outside the gene matches. CDR3 length: 15 amino acids. Germline CDR1 reads SGHRS; CDR2 reads YFSETQ. Here the CDR3 DNA reads TGCGCCAGCAGACCTGGACAGGGGATAATAGATACGCAGTATTTT. This sequence encodes CASRPGQGIIDTQYF.

Concerning this clone itself: One base separates it from a far larger clone, so it is likely a read error. This chain links TRBV30 with TRBJ1-5; D gene ambiguous. The CDR3 spans 14 residues. CDR1 GTSNPN and CDR2 SVGIG come from the germline V gene (reference sequence). The CDR3 spells CAWSVQRGNQSQHF. CDR3 nucleotide sequence: TGTGCCTGGAGTGTACAACGGGGTAATCAGTCCCAGCATTTT.

The rearrangement uses TRBV20-1 and TRBJ1-1; TRBD1 might be the D (5 bases). The CDR3 totals 11 residues. V lost 5 bases to trimming and J lost 10 bases, with 14 bases between them. Germline V gene data show CDR1 as DFQATT and CDR2 as SNEGSKA (reference sequence). The CDR3 reads CSAGTDSGAFF. The CDR3 bases are TGCAGTGCTGGGACTGACTCGGGAGCTTTCTTT.